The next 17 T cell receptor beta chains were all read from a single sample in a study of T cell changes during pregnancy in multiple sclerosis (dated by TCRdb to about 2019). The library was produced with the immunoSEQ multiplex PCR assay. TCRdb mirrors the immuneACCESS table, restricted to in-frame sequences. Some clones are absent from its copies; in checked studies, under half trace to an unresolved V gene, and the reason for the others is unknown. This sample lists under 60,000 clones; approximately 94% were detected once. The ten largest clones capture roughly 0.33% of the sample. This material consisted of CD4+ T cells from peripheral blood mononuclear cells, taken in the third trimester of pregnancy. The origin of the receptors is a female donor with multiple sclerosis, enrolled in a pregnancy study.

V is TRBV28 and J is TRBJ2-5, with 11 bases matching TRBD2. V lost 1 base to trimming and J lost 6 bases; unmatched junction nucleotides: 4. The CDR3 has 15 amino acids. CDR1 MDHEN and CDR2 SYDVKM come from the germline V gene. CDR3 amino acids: CASSLSTSGSKTQYF. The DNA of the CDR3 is TGTGCCAGCAGTTTATCTACTAGCGGGAGTAAGACCCAGTACTTC.

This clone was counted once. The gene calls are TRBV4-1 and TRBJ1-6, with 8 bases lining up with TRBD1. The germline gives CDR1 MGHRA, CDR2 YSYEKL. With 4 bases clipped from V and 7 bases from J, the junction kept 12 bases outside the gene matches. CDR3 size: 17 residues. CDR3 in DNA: TGCGCCAGCAGCCCAAGACAGGGGACCTCATTAAATTCACCCCTCCACTTT. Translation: CASSPRQGTSLNSPLHF.

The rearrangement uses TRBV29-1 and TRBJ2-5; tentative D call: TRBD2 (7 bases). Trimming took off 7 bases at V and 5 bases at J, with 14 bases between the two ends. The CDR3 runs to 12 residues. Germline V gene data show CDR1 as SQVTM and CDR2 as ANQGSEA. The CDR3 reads CSGEGGSETQYF. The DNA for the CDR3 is TGCAGCGGGGAGGGGGGGAGCGAGACCCAGTACTTC.

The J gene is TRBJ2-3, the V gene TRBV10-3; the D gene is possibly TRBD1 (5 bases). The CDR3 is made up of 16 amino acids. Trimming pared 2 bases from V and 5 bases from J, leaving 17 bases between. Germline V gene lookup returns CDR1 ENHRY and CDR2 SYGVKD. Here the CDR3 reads CAISEVWQGNGDTQYF. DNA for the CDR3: TGTGCCATCAGTGAGGTTTGGCAGGGCAATGGAGATACGCAGTATTTT.

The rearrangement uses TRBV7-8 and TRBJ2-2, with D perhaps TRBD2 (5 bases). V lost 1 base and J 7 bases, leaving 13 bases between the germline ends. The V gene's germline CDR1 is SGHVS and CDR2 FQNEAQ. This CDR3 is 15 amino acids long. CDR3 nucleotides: TGTGCCAGCAGCTTAGTTGGTAGCGCTAACGGGGAGCTGTTTTTT. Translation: CASSLVGSANGELFF.

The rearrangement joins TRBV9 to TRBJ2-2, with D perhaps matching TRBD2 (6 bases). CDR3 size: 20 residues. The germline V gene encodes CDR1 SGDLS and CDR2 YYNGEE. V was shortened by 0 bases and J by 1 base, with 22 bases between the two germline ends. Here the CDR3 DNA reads TGTGCCAGCAGCGTAGTCCCCGTCGTTTGGCTAGCGCAGAACACCGGGGAGCTGTTTTTT. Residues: CASSVVPVVWLAQNTGELFF.

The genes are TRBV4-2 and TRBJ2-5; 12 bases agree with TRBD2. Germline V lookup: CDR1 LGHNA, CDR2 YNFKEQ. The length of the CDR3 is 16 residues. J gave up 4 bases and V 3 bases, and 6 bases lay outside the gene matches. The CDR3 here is CASSHASGGALETQYF. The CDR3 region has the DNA TGTGCCAGCAGCCATGCTAGCGGGGGGGCTCTAGAGACCCAGTACTTC.

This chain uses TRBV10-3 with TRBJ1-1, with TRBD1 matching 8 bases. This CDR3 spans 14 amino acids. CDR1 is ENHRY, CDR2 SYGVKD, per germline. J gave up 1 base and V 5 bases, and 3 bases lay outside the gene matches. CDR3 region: CAISNRGGNTEAFF. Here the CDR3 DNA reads TGTGCCATCAGTAACAGGGGGGGGAACACTGAAGCTTTCTTT.

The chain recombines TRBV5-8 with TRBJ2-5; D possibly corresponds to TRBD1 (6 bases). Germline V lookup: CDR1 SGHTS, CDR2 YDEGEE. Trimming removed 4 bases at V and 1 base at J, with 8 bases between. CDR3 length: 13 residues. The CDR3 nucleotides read TGTGCCAGCAGCCGGACAGTCCAAGAGACCCAGTACTTC. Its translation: CASSRTVQETQYF.

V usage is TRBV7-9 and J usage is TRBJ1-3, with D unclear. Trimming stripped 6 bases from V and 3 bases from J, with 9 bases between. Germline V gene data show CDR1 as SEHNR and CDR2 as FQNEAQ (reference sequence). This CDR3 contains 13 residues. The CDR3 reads CASSQTGGNTIYF. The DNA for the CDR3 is TGTGCCAGCAGTCAGACGGGTGGAAACACCATATATTTT.

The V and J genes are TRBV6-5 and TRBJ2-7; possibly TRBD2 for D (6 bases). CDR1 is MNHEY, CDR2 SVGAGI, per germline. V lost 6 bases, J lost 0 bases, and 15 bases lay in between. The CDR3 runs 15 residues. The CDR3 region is CASRPGGRSSYEQYF. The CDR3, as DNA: TGTGCCAGCAGGCCCGGGGGTCGAAGCTCCTACGAGCAGTACTTC.

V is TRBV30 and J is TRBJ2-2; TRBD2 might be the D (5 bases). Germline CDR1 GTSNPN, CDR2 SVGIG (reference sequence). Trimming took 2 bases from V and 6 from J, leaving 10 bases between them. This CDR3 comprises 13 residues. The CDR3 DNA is TGTGCCTGGAGTCCCGGGATGGCCGGGGAGCTGTTTTTT. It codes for CAWSPGMAGELFF.

The CDR3 DNA is TGTGCCAGCAGCTTAGGTTCCTTTGGACAGGGAACCGCAGGAGATACGCAGTATTTT. Translation gives CASSLGSFGQGTAGDTQYF. The chain joins TRBV7-6 to TRBJ2-3, with 8 bases fitting TRBD1. The CDR3 is 19 residues long. Germline values: CDR1 SGHVS, CDR2 FNYEAQ. The V gene end was trimmed by 1 base and the J gene end by 5 bases; junction bases not matched to a gene: 17. The variable domain in full, with the rest retrieved from reference TRBV7-6 and TRBJ2-3, is GAGVSQSPRYKVTKRGQDVALRCDPISGHVSLYWYRQALGQGPEFLTYFNYEAQQDKSGLPNDRFSAERPEGSISTLTIQRTEQRDSAMYRCASSLGSFGQGTAGDTQYFGPGTRLTVL.

The CDR3 sequence: CASSLAGTGFSNSPLHF. In DNA form, the CDR3 reads TGCGCCAGCAGCTTGGCCGGGACAGGTTTTTCCAATTCACCCCTCCACTTT. V usage is TRBV5-1 and J usage is TRBJ1-6; 8 nucleotides agree with TRBD1. The V segment lost 0 bases and the J segment 7 bases; nucleotides outside the gene matches: 9. Germline loops: CDR1 SGHRS, CDR2 YFSETQ. This CDR3 spans 17 amino acids.

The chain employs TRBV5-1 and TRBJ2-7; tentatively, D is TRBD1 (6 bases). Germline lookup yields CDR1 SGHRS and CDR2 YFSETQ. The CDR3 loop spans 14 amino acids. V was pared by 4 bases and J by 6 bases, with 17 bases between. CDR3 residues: CASSGILQGSEQYF. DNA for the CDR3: TGCGCCAGCAGCGGAATCTTACAGGGATCCGAGCAGTACTTC.

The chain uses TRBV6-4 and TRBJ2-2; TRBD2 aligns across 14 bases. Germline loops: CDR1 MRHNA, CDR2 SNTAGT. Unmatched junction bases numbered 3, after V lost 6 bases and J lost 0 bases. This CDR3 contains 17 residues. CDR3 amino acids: CASSKTSGGANTGELFF. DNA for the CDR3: TGTGCCAGCAGCAAGACTAGCGGGGGGGCGAACACCGGGGAGCTGTTTTTT.

CDR3 DNA sequence: TGTGCCAGTAGTAGACAGGGGGTCGTTGGAGATACGCAGTATTTT. Encoded protein: CASSRQGVVGDTQYF. The chain has TRBV19 and TRBJ2-3; 9 positions match TRBD1. The length of the CDR3 is 15 residues. Germline V gene sequence: CDR1 LNHDA, CDR2 SQIVND (reference sequence). V gave up 4 bases and J gave up 5 bases; unmatched junction bases: 7.